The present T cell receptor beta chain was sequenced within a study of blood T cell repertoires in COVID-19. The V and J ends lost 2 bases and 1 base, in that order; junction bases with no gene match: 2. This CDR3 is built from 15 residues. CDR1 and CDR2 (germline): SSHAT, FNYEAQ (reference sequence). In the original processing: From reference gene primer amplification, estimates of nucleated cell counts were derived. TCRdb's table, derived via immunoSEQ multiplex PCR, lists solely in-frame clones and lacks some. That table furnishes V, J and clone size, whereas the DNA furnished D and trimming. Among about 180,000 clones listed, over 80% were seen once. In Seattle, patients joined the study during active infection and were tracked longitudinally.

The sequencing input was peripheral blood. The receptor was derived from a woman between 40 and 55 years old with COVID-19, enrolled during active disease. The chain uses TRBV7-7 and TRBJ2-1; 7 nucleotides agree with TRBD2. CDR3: CASSLRAGSYNEQFF. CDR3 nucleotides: TGTGCCAGCAGCTTAAGAGCGGGGTCCTACAATGAGCAGTTCTTC.